The present entry profiles one T cell receptor beta chain with its context. Its antigen is not known. Sequencing used cDNA as its template, made by extracting RNA and reverse transcribing it. Profiling relied on immunoSEQ multiplex PCR, and the TCRdb table lists in-frame clones only, not all of them. The sample has some 130,000 clones, around 60% seen once. The sample belongs to a study of CD8+ T cells in alopecia areata. The study, taken as a whole, reports: TCR sharing across patients was less clear than in mice, possibly HLA-related.

Patients with alopecia areata provided lesional scalp punch biopsies as well as peripheral blood. The source is a human donor with alopecia areata. Source: CD4+ T cells sorted from blood, taken at week 0.

CDR3 loop: CASSTNSYNEQFF. DNA for the CDR3: TGTGCCAGCAGCACCAACTCCTACAATGAGCAGTTCTTC. The gene calls are TRBV7-9 and TRBJ2-1; D not resolved. In germline, CDR1 is SEHNR, CDR2 FQNEAQ (reference sequence). V lost 5 bases and J 0 bases, leaving 5 bases between the germline ends. The CDR3 is 13 residues long.